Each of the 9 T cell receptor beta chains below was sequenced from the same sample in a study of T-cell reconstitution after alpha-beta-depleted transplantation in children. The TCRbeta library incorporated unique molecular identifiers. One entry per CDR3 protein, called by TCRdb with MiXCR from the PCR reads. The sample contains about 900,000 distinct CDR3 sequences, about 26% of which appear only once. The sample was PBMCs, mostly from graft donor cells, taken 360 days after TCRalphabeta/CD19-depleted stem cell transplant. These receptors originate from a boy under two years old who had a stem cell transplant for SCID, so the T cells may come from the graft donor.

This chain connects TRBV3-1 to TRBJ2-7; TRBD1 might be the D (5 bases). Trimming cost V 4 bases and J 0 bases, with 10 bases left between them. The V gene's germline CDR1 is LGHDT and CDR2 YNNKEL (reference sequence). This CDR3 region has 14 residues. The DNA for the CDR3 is TGTGCCAGCAGCCGCAGGGTTATCTCCTACGAGCAGTACTTC. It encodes CASSRRVISYEQYF.

This CDR3 reads CASSYSTADTQYF. The CDR3 nucleotides are TGTGCCAGCAGTTACTCGACGGCGGATACGCAGTATTTT. The gene calls are TRBV6-5 and TRBJ2-3, with D unclear. This CDR3 contains 13 residues. The V gene lost 0 bases and the J gene lost 6 bases, with 7 bases spanning the gap. The V gene's germline CDR1 is MNHEY and CDR2 SVGAGI.

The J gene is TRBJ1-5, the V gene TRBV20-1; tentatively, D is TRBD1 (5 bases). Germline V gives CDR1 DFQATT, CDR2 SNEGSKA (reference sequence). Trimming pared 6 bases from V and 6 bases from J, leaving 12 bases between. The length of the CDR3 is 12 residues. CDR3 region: CSATYQGQPQHF. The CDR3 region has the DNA TGCAGTGCCACTTACCAGGGTCAGCCCCAGCATTTT.

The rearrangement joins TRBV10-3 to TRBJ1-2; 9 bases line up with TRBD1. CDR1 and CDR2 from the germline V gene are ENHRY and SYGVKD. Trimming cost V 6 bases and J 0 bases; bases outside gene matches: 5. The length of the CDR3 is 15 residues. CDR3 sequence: CAIRAGTGTNYGYTF. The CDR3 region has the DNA TGTGCCATCAGAGCCGGGACAGGGACTAACTATGGCTACACCTTC.

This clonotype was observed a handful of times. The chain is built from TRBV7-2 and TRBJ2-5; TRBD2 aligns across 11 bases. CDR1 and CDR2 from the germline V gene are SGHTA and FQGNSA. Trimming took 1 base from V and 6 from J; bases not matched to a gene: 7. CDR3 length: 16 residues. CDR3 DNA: TGTGCCAGCAGCTTAGAAGGACTAGCGGGTTTCAAGACCCAGTACTTC. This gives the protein CASSLEGLAGFKTQYF. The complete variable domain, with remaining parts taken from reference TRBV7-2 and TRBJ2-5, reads GAGVSQSPSNKVTEKGKDVELRCDPISGHTALYWYRQSLGQGLEFLIYFQGNSAPDKSGLPSDRFSAERTGGSVSTLTIQRTQQEDSAVYLCASSLEGLAGFKTQYFGPGTRLLVL.

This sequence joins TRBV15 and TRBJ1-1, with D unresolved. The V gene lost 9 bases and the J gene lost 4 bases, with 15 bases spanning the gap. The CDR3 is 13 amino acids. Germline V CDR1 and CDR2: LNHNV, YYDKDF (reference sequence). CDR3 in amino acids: CATGFDLLTEAFF. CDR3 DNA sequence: TGTGCCACTGGGTTTGATCTTCTCACTGAAGCTTTCTTT.

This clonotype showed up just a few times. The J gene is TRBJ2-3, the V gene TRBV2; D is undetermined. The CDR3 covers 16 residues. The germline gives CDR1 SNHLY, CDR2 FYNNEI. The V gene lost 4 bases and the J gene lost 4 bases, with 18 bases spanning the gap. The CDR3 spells CASSAEAVSPPDTQYF. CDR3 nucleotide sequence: TGTGCCAGCAGTGCTGAGGCCGTCTCCCCTCCAGATACGCAGTATTTT.

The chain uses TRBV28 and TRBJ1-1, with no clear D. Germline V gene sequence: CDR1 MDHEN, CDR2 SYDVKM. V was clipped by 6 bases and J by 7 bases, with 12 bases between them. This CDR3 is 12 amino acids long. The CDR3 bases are TGTGCCAGCAGCGGGATTGGGTATGAAGCTTTCTTT. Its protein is CASSGIGYEAFF. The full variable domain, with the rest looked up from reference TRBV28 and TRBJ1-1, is DVKVTQSSRYLVKRTGEKVFLECVQDMDHENMFWYRQDPGLGLRLIYFSYDVKMKEKGDIPEGYSVSREKKERFSLILESASTNQTSMYLCASSGIGYEAFFGQGTRLTVV.

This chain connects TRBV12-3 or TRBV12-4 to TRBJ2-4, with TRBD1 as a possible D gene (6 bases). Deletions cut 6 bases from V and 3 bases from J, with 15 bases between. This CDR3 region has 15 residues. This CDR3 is CASRTNRDLKNIQYF. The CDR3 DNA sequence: TGTGCCAGCAGAACCAACAGGGACCTCAAAAACATTCAGTACTTC.